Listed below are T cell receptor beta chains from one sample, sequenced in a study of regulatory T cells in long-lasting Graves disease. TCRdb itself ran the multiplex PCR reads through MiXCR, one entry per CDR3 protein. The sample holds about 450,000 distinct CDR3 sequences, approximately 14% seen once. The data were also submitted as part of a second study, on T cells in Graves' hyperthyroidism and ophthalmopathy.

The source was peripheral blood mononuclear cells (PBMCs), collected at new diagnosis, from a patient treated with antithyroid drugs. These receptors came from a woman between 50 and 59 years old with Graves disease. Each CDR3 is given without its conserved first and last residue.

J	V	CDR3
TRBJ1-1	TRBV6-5	ASSYSILGGDTEAF
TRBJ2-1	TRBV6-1	ATGDRTPSYNEQF
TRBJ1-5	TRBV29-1	SVAQGGNQPQH
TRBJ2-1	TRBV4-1	ASSQVSGRALGRETQF
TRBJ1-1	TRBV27	ASSLEQGAAEAF
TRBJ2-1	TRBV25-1	ASSKAYNEQF
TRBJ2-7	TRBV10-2	ASRPNYEQY
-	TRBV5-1	ASSLDTWETQY
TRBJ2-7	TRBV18	ASSPPEGAGGHYEQY
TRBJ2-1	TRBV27	ARSTGKLNYNEQF
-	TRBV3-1	ASSQVWGGGETQY
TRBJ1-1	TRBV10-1	ASSEQRFTEAF
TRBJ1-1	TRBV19	ASSLKQGPQAF
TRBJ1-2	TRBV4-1	ASTPRGEGGYT
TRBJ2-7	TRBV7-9	ASSFPGSSLSEQY
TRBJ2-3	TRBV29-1	SGWMTFIDTQY
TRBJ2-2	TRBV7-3	ASSSLDYIAGNTGELF
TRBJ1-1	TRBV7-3	ASSLNRVGVTEAF
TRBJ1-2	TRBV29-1	SVEFYWGASYGYT
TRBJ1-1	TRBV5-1	ASSSYRNQRTNTEAF
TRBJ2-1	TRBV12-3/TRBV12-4	ASSLVGGLEQF
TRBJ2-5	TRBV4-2	ASSQRVASGRVQETQY
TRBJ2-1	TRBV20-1	SASRPWGNEQF
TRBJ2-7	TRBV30	AWSLVGYEQY
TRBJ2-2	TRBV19	ASSSSVVGELF
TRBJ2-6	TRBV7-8	ASSLGSRLSISGANVLT
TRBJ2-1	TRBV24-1	ATSDFGREQQF
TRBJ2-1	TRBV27	ASSSRTGTYNEQF
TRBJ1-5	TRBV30	AWSALGAANQPQH
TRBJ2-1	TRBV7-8	ASSLAPGTTNEQF
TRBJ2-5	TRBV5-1	ASSLQSRAEETQY
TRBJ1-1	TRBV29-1	SVELLTGWSEAF
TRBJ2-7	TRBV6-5	ASSYHDGYEQY
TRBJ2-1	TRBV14	ASSQEDRGIDNEQF
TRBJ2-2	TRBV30	AWSYGGTYTGELF
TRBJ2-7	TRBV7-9	ASNRDSSAYEQY
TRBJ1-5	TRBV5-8	ASSPGSIYSNQPQH
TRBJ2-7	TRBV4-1	ASSQELAELYEQY
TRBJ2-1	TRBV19	ASTLAGAGNEQF
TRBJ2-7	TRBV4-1	ASSFLAGEAYEQY
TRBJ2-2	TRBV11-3	ASSSEGANTGELF
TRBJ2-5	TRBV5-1	ASTLTSGTQETQY
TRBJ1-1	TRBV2	ASRPGHSTEAF
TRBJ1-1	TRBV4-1	ASSQDFTGGPTEAF
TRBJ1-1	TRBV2	ASSDQGPLMGTEAF
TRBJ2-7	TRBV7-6	ASSRAPQGASSYEQY
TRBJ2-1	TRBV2	ASSGQGEGYNEQF
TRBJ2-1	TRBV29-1	SVGGRWDEQF
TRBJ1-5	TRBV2	ASVRTGGAGPQH